The 6 T cell receptor beta chains below come from one sample, sequenced in a study of T cell repertoires in cytomegalovirus infection. One entry per CDR3 protein, called by TCRdb with MiXCR from the reads. In the table there are approximately 770,000 distinct CDR3 sequences, just under 30% of which are singletons. These receptors have no known antigen. This sample comprised cultured CD8+ T cells from PBMCs, obtained from culture after CMV antigen stimulation. These receptors were taken from a human donor in good health (CMV status not recorded). Some clones in this sample may be carry-over from other donors' samples.

This clonotype occurred a few times. The chain is built from TRBV11-1 and TRBJ2-7, with D perhaps matching TRBD1 (6 bases). The CDR3 extends over 14 amino acids. Germline V gene sequence: CDR1 SGHAT, CDR2 FQDESV (reference sequence). The V and J ends lost 4 bases and 4 bases respectively, with 14 bases between them. The CDR3 DNA reads TGTGCCAGCAGCTCTTGGGACACCCTTTACGAGCAGTACGTC. As protein: CASSSWDTLYEQYV.

The chain has TRBV7-9 and TRBJ2-3; TRBD2 aligns across 7 bases. Germline lookup yields CDR1 SEHNR and CDR2 FQNEAQ (reference sequence). This CDR3 is built from 14 residues. With V trimmed by 5 bases and J by 4 bases, 6 bases remained unmatched. This CDR3 is CASSVSGDPDTQYF. CDR3 sequence (DNA): TGTGCCAGCAGCGTCAGCGGGGACCCAGATACGCAGTATTTT.

The rearrangement links TRBV7-8 to TRBJ2-3; D may be TRBD1 or TRBD2 (5 bases each). Trimming left V 4 bases short and J 9 bases short, with 14 bases between. The CDR3 contains 13 residues. CDR1 and CDR2 (germline): SGHVS, FQNEAQ. The CDR3 DNA sequence: TGTGCCAGCAGCTATGACCTGAGGGGCACGCAGTATTTT. Encoded protein: CASSYDLRGTQYF.

This clonotype came up once. The chain recombines TRBV20-1 with TRBJ2-6; D uncertain. The CDR3 spans 14 residues. CDR1 is DFQATT, CDR2 SNEGSKA, per germline (reference sequence). V lost 4 bases, J lost 0 bases, and 7 bases lay in between. The CDR3 DNA reads as TGCAGTGCTATGGCGTACTCTGGGGCCAACGTCCTGACTTTC. It encodes CSAMAYSGANVLTF.

The chain combines TRBV9 with TRBJ1-1; 7 positions agree with TRBD1. V dropped 3 bases and J dropped 1; count of bases not matched to a gene: 3. The CDR3 is made up of 14 amino acids. Germline assignment: CDR1 SGDLS and CDR2 YYNGEE. The DNA of the CDR3 is TGTGCCAGCAGCGGGGGACAGAAGAACACTGAAGCTTTCTTT. Its protein product is CASSGGQKNTEAFF.

This clonotype was detected only a few times. The gene calls are TRBV7-2 and TRBJ2-1; tentatively, D is TRBD1 (6 bases). V lost 7 bases and J lost 12, with 19 bases in between. Per germline, CDR1 SGHTA and CDR2 FQGNSA. This CDR3 comprises 13 residues. The CDR3 DNA sequence: TGTGCCAGCACTGGGGGCGGGCCTTCGGGGCAGTTCTTC. Residues: CASTGGGPSGQFF.